Listed below are T cell receptor beta chains from one sample, sequenced in a study of T cells in Graves' hyperthyroidism and ophthalmopathy. TCRdb re-derived calls from the multiplex PCR reads in MiXCR, one entry per CDR3 protein. The sample carries a few hundred thousand distinct CDR3 sequences, approximately 14% recorded once. Sequencing used blood. These receptors originate from a woman aged 18-35 years with Graves' hyperthyroidism. CDR3s include the opening cysteine and the closing phenylalanine or tryptophan. The D gene is left open where the match is weak. Clone size is stated in some rows and not others, as once, few, many or a class when expanded.

clone_size d_call j_call v_call cdr3_nt cdr3_aa
few . TRBJ2-7 TRBV9 TGTGCCAGCAGCGTAGGGGACATCGACGAGCAGTACTTC CASSVGDIDEQYF
many TRBD2 TRBJ2-3 TRBV20-1 TGCAGTGTTTCGGGACTAGGAACTTATACAGATACGCAGTATTTT CSVSGLGTYTDTQYF
. TRBD2 TRBJ2-1 TRBV7-2 TGTGCCAGCAGCTTAGCCCCGGGACTAGCGGGAAGCGGTGAGCAGTTCTTC CASSLAPGLAGSGEQFF
. . TRBJ2-7 TRBV5-6 TGTGCCAGCAGCTTGGTGACAGCGCGGGCCTACGAGCAGTACTTC CASSLVTARAYEQYF
many TRBD2 TRBJ2-7 TRBV30 TGTGCCTGGACTACTACGTCCCCGGCTAGCGGGAGGAGGTACGAGCAGTACTTC CAWTTTSPASGRRYEQYF
many TRBD2 TRBJ2-5 TRBV30 TGTGCCTGGGGGTCTCGGGAGGGCTGGGAGACCCAGTACTTC CAWGSREGWETQYF
few . TRBJ1-1 TRBV20-1 TGCAGTGCGATAGGAGGGGGATGGGACACTGAAGCTTTCTTT CSAIGGGWDTEAFF
many TRBD1 TRBJ1-2 TRBV7-2 TGTGCCAGCAGATCCGGGACAGACTATGGCTACACCTTC CASRSGTDYGYTF
many . TRBJ1-4 TRBV7-2 TGTGCCAGCAGCTTGTCCCGGGACAACGAAAAACTGTTTTTT CASSLSRDNEKLFF
many . TRBJ2-7 TRBV15 TGTGCCACCAGCAGAGGACAAACGGACGAGCAGTACTTC CATSRGQTDEQYF
few . TRBJ1-2 TRBV6-9 TGTGCCAGCAGTTACTCGAAGTCGGGGGTCTATGGCTACACCTTC CASSYSKSGVYGYTF
. TRBD1 TRBJ2-7 TRBV27 TGTGCCAGCAGCTTCCCCCCGGACAGGGGTCACGAGCAGTACTTC CASSFPPDRGHEQYF
many . TRBJ1-1 TRBV3-1 TGTGCCAGCAGCCTGGGCCTAGAAAACACTGAAGCTTTCTTT CASSLGLENTEAFF
. . TRBJ2-2 TRBV5-4 TGTGCCTTAGGGAGCGGCGACACCGGGGAGCTGTTTTTT CALGSGDTGELFF
many TRBD2 TRBJ2-1 TRBV30 TGTGCCTGGTCTGGACTAGCGGGAGGGGCCTACAATGAGCAGTTCTTC CAWSGLAGGAYNEQFF
many . TRBJ1-1 TRBV6-1 TGTGCCAGCAGTGAAAGGTGGTGGGAGAACACTGAAGCTTTCTTT CASSERWWENTEAFF
many . TRBJ1-5 TRBV6-1 TGTGCCAGCAGTGAACTGCCCCAGCATTTT CASSELPQHF
. . TRBJ1-2 TRBV5-1 TGCGCCAGCAGCTTGGCCCTCTCGGCAGGGACCCTTGCCTATGGCTACACCTTC CASSLALSAGTLAYGYTF
few . TRBJ2-2 TRBV7-3 TGTGCCAGCAGCTTCGAGAACACCGGGGAGCTGTTTTTT CASSFENTGELFF
many . TRBJ2-7 TRBV6-1 TGTGCCAGCAGTGAAGCAGTCAGGGGTTACGAGCAGTACTTC CASSEAVRGYEQYF
many TRBD1 TRBJ1-5 TRBV7-2 TGTGCCAGCAGCCTCCTCCGGGACAGGGTCCATCAGCCCCAGCATTTT CASSLLRDRVHQPQHF
few TRBD2 TRBJ2-1 TRBV5-1 TGCGCCAGCACCTACCGGGGGGAGATGTACAATGAGCAGTTCTTC CASTYRGEMYNEQFF